This T cell receptor beta chain is from a study of blood T cell repertoires in COVID-19. Study-wide background: Sources were T cells, B-cell-depleted T cells, or PBMCs; the material itself was cDNA or gDNA.

Cohort 3 donors counted as recovered after two negative PCRs, clearance, or resolved symptoms. Profiled with immunoSEQ multiplex PCR; TCRdb holds only in-frame clones, not every one. This sample carries around 380,000 clones, around 87% of them seen once, and the ten largest clones take 1.3%. The CDR3 totals 12 residues. The ends were cut back, 5 bases at V and 9 bases at J, with 8 bases in the middle. The chain has TRBV12-3 or TRBV12-4 and TRBJ1-6; no firm D call. The origin of this receptor is a man in his thirties or forties who had recovered from COVID-19. The source material was PBMCs or T cells enriched from blood (not recorded which). DNA for the CDR3: TGTGCCAGCAGTCCCGGGTCTTCACCCCTCCACTTT. Protein sequence: CASSPGSSPLHF.